The 30 T cell receptor beta chains below come from one sample, sequenced in a study of T cells in Graves' hyperthyroidism and ophthalmopathy. It was RNA transcripts that yielded the amplified TCR beta CDR3 regions. A set of HTBI primers served as the primers for a first-round RT-PCR of the TCR CDR3. Each CDR3 protein gets one entry after TCRdb re-called the multiplex PCR reads with MiXCR. The sample has 550,000 to 850,000 distinct CDR3 sequences; approximately 18% are singletons. Sequencing used blood. The source of these receptors is a woman in her fifties or sixties with Graves' hyperthyroidism that later progressed to Graves' ophthalmopathy.

This clonotype was found many times. The rearrangement links TRBV30 to TRBJ1-1, with 7 bases lining up with TRBD1. V trimming: 7 bases; J trimming: 3 bases; junction bases outside the gene matches: 8. Germline values: CDR1 GTSNPN, CDR2 SVGIG (reference sequence). The CDR3 runs to 13 residues. This CDR3 reads CAYATGWDTEAFF. CDR3 bases: TGTGCCTACGCGACAGGGTGGGACACTGAAGCTTTCTTT.

The CDR3 nucleotides are TGTGCCAGCAGTGAATCAGTCAGGGGCTATGGCTACACCTTC. Translated, it gives CASSESVRGYGYTF. This chain uses TRBV6-1 with TRBJ1-2; perhaps TRBD1 as D (6 bases). Trimming removed 2 bases from V and 4 bases from J, with 11 bases in between. The CDR3 is 14 amino acids. Germline CDR1 reads MNHNS; CDR2 reads SASEGT.

This clonotype has more than one count but fewer than ten. The chain is built from TRBV7-3 and TRBJ1-4; no definite D call. The CDR3 has 11 amino acids. Germline CDR1 and CDR2: SGHTA and FQGTGA. The germline V and J ends were trimmed by 2 bases and 8 bases, with 3 bases remaining between them. DNA of the CDR3: TGTGCCAGCAGCTTATGGGAAAAACTGTTTTTT. This sequence encodes CASSLWEKLFF. Full variable domain (rest looked up from reference TRBV7-3 and TRBJ1-4): GAGVSQTPSNKVTEKGKYVELRCDPISGHTALYWYRQSLGQGPEFLIYFQGTGAADDSGLPNDRFFAVRPEGSVSTLKIQRTERGDSAVYLCASSLWEKLFFGSGTQLSVL.

This clonotype was seen many times. The gene calls are TRBV5-1 and TRBJ1-6; D possibly corresponds to TRBD1 (6 bases). The V end was cut by 4 bases, the J end by 0 bases, with 14 bases between. The CDR3 consists of 17 residues. CDR1 is SGHRS, CDR2 YFSETQ, per germline. The CDR3 is CASSRRGDNSYNSPLHF. Written as DNA, the CDR3 is TGCGCCAGCAGCCGCCGTGGGGACAACTCCTATAATTCACCCCTCCACTTT. The full variable domain, with the rest looked up from reference TRBV5-1 and TRBJ1-6, is KAGVTQTPRYLIKTRGQQVTLSCSPISGHRSVSWYQQTPGQGLQFLFEYFSETQRNKGNFPGRFSGRQFSNSRSEMNVSTLELGDSALYLCASSRRGDNSYNSPLHFGNGTRLTVT.

This clonotype was found many times. V is TRBV3-1 and J is TRBJ1-1; D unclear. V lost 1 base and J 4 bases, leaving 7 bases between the germline ends. The V gene's germline CDR1 is LGHDT and CDR2 YNNKEL (reference sequence). The CDR3 is 13 amino acids. CDR3: CASSQAVPTEAFF. The CDR3 DNA is TGTGCCAGCAGCCAAGCGGTACCCACTGAAGCTTTCTTT.

The sample holds many counts of this clonotype. The genes are TRBV5-1 and TRBJ1-1, with 10 bases that match TRBD1. With 4 bases clipped from V and 6 bases from J, the junction kept 6 bases outside the gene matches. The CDR3 is 14 amino acids. Germline CDR1 is SGHRS and CDR2 is YFSETQ. CDR3 amino acids: CASSLGTGEPEAFF. The CDR3 DNA reads TGCGCCAGCAGCCTAGGGACAGGGGAACCTGAAGCTTTCTTT.

The rearrangement uses TRBV20-1 and TRBJ2-7; 8 bases are a match to TRBD1. Per the germline V gene, CDR1 is DFQATT and CDR2 is SNEGSKA (reference sequence). There are 14 residues in the CDR3. V trimming: 2 bases; J trimming: 5 bases; junction bases outside the gene matches: 8. The CDR3 is CSARPRTGLDEQYF. CDR3 coding DNA: TGCAGTGCTAGACCCCGGACAGGGCTCGACGAGCAGTACTTC.

The chain is built from TRBV9 and TRBJ1-1, with 10 bases identical to TRBD1. CDR3 length: 15 amino acids. The V and J ends lost 4 bases and 5 bases, in that order; junction bases with no gene match: 8. The germline CDR1 and CDR2 sequences are SGDLS and YYNGEE. Here the CDR3 DNA reads TGTGCCAGCAGCTCATATGCGGACAGGGGGACTGAAGCTTTCTTT. Translating it yields CASSSYADRGTEAFF.

This clonotype appeared many times. This rearrangement joins TRBV30 to TRBJ1-4; 11 bases fit TRBD1. Germline V gene lookup returns CDR1 GTSNPN and CDR2 SVGIG (reference sequence). V gave up 0 bases and J gave up 8 bases; unmatched junction bases: 5. The CDR3 length is 15 residues. In DNA, the CDR3 is TGTGCCTGGAGTGTCACCGGGACAGGGGGAGAAAAACTGTTTTTT. This gives the protein CAWSVTGTGGEKLFF.

On this clonotype: It may be a read error: a sequence one base away is much more abundant. The J gene is TRBJ1-1, the V gene TRBV2, with 7 bases aligning to TRBD1. V lost 3 bases to trimming and J lost 7 bases; unmatched junction nucleotides: 11. Germline CDR1 is SNHLY and CDR2 is FYNNEI. The CDR3 has 15 residues. In nucleotides, the CDR3 is TGTGCCAGCAGTGAGAGGGGGCAGGTGGGGGATGAAGCTTTCTTT. This codes for CASSERGQVGDEAFF.

This clonotype was detected ten times or more. The V and J genes are TRBV6-2 or TRBV6-3 and TRBJ1-2, with 7 positions matching TRBD1. Germline V lookup: CDR1 MNHEY, CDR2 SVGEGT. V shed 5 bases, J shed 3 bases, and the junction held 9 bases outside the gene matches. This CDR3 is 15 amino acids long. CDR3 in amino acids: CASSNRGSRDYGYTF. CDR3 nucleotides: TGTGCCAGCAGTAACAGGGGATCGCGAGACTATGGCTACACCTTC.

This clonotype was observed many times. The chain employs TRBV7-9 and TRBJ2-7; 9 bases match TRBD1. CDR1 and CDR2 from the germline V gene are SEHNR and FQNEAQ (reference sequence). The junction had 10 bases not matched to a gene; V was cut back by 5 bases and J by 5 bases. There are 15 residues in the CDR3. The CDR3: CASSPQGDRENEQYF. The CDR3, as DNA: TGTGCCAGCAGCCCTCAAGGGGACAGGGAAAACGAGCAGTACTTC.

This clonotype showed up just a few times. This may stem from a read error, because a much larger clone lies one nucleotide away. No conserved phenylalanine or tryptophan ends this CDR3, so it is likely a read error. The V and J genes are TRBV6-2 or TRBV6-3 and TRBJ1-1; no clear D gene. V lost 4 bases to trimming and J lost 1 base, with 16 bases between them. CDR1 MNHEY and CDR2 SVGEGT come from the germline V gene. This CDR3 is 16 amino acids long. The CDR3 region is CASSWDNGLANTEAFS. The CDR3 coding sequence is TGTGCCAGCAGTTGGGATAATGGCTTAGCGAACACTGAAGCTTTCTCT.

At least ten counts were recorded for this clonotype. The chain uses TRBV2 and TRBJ1-1; no definite D call. Germline V gene sequence: CDR1 SNHLY, CDR2 FYNNEI. Trimming shortened V by 4 bases and J by 0 bases, and 6 bases separated the two germline ends. The CDR3 totals 13 residues. This CDR3 is CASSVWMNTEAFF. CDR3 nucleotides: TGTGCCAGCAGTGTCTGGATGAACACTGAAGCTTTCTTT.

This clonotype was observed at least ten times. The chain employs TRBV6-1 and TRBJ2-7; the match to TRBD1 covers 11 bases. CDR3 length: 14 residues. Germline CDR1 MNHNS, CDR2 SASEGT. Losses at the gene ends were 5 bases for V and 2 bases for J; bases not matched to a gene: 2. The CDR3 region is CASSRGQGAYEQYF. CDR3 coding DNA: TGTGCCAGCAGTCGGGGACAGGGGGCCTACGAGCAGTACTTC.

This clonotype was observed at least ten times. V gene TRBV2 combines with J gene TRBJ2-1; TRBD1 is a possible D gene (5 bases). CDR1 is SNHLY, CDR2 FYNNEI, per germline. The CDR3 extends over 12 amino acids. The ends were cut back, 6 bases at V and 8 bases at J, with 11 bases in the middle. CDR3: CASRPQGYEQFF. The CDR3 bases are TGTGCCAGCAGACCGCAGGGCTATGAGCAGTTCTTC.

This clonotype was recorded at least ten times. The chain is built from TRBV12-3 or TRBV12-4 and TRBJ2-2; D is perhaps TRBD2 (6 bases). This CDR3 contains 18 residues. V shed 7 bases and J shed 6 bases, with 27 bases lying between them. CDR3 nucleotide sequence: TGTGCCAGCAACCCGGCACACCGTGGGCTAGCGTGGTCCGGGGAGCTGTTTTTT. It specifies CASNPAHRGLAWSGELFF.

This clonotype occurred many times. The chain joins TRBV18 to TRBJ1-1; TRBD1 might be the D (6 bases). The CDR3 has 14 residues. Per the germline V gene, CDR1 is KGHSH and CDR2 is LQKENI. The ends were cut back, 3 bases at V and 8 bases at J, with 16 bases in the middle. CDR3 region: CASSPGQIILEAFF. The CDR3 nucleotides read TGTGCCAGCTCACCGGGACAAATTATTCTCGAAGCTTTCTTT. The full variable domain, completed using reference TRBV18 and TRBJ1-1, is NAGVMQNPRHLVRRRGQEARLRCSPMKGHSHVYWYRQLPEEGLKFMVYLQKENIIDESGMPKERFSAEFPKEGPSILRIQQVVRGDSAAYFCASSPGQIILEAFFGQGTRLTVV.

The rearrangement joins TRBV7-2 to TRBJ1-2; no firm D call. Germline loops: CDR1 SGHTA, CDR2 FQGNSA. With 2 bases removed from V and 4 bases from J, the gap between germline ends came to 20 bases. This CDR3 is built from 17 residues. The CDR3 DNA reads as TGTGCCAGCAGCTTATTAAATAAGGCAGGACTCCTCTATGGCTACACCTTC. Translation gives CASSLLNKAGLLYGYTF.

This clonotype was counted only a few times. The chain is built from TRBV5-6 and TRBJ1-3; weak D call: TRBD1 (6 bases). CDR1 and CDR2 (germline): SGHDT, YYEEEE. The V gene lost 2 bases and the J gene lost 0 bases, with 12 bases spanning the gap. The CDR3 runs 16 residues. CDR3 nucleotide sequence: TGTGCCAGCAGCTTTTGGGGGGGGCTCTCTGGAAACACCATATATTTT. The encoded protein is CASSFWGGLSGNTIYF.

This clonotype has at least ten counts. V usage is TRBV7-6 and J usage is TRBJ1-1, with 10 positions matching TRBD1. From germline, CDR1 is SGHVS and CDR2 FNYEAQ. This CDR3 region has 16 residues. Unmatched junction bases numbered 6, after V lost 5 bases and J lost 0 bases. The CDR3 DNA is TGTGCCAGCAGCCTAATGGGACAGGGGATGAACACTGAAGCTTTCTTT. It codes for CASSLMGQGMNTEAFF.

This clonotype was seen ten or more times. The chain has TRBV5-1 and TRBJ2-1, with 8 bases identical to TRBD2. Per the germline V gene, CDR1 is SGHRS and CDR2 is YFSETQ. With V trimmed by 4 bases and J by 7 bases, 13 bases remained unmatched. The CDR3 extends over 16 amino acids. CDR3 coding DNA: TGCGCCAGCAGCCCTTCAGCCCGGGGGGGTAAAAATGAGCAGTTCTTC. Its protein product is CASSPSARGGKNEQFF.

The table lists this clonotype with a few counts. The junction differs from germline at one of its ends, possibly a read error. CDR3 DNA sequence: TGTGCCAGCAGGGGGACTAGGAACGCCGGGGAGCTGTTTTTT. Its protein product is CASRGTRNAGELFF. The chain employs TRBV12-3 or TRBV12-4 and TRBJ2-2; TRBD2 aligns across 8 bases. The CDR3 loop spans 14 amino acids.

This clonotype was recorded once. The chain couples TRBV19 to TRBJ2-3; D uncertain. Deletions cut 5 bases from V and 2 bases from J, with 8 bases between. Germline values: CDR1 LNHDA, CDR2 SQIVND (reference sequence). The CDR3 contains 13 residues. Written as DNA, the CDR3 is TGTGCCAGTAGTGGTGAAAACACAGATACGCAGTATTTT. Translating it yields CASSGENTDTQYF. Supplemented by reference TRBV19 and TRBJ2-3, the full variable domain reads DGGITQSPKYLFRKEGQNVTLSCEQNLNHDAMYWYRQDPGQGLRLIYYSQIVNDFQKGDIAEGYSVSREKKESFPLTVTSAQKNPTAFYLCASSGENTDTQYFGPGTRLTVL.

This chain links TRBV7-9 with TRBJ1-4; D may be TRBD1 (5 bases). CDR3 length: 15 amino acids. Trimming cost V 3 bases and J 3 bases, with 11 bases left between them. Germline CDR1 reads SEHNR; CDR2 reads FQNEAQ (reference sequence). The CDR3 DNA is TGTGCCAGCAGCTTGAGTGACAGTTCTAATGAAAAACTGTTTTTT. Amino acid sequence: CASSLSDSSNEKLFF.

This clonotype was counted between two and nine times. This chain joins TRBV5-1 and TRBJ2-1, with TRBD1 identical over 7 bases. Germline V gene lookup returns CDR1 SGHRS and CDR2 YFSETQ. The CDR3 is 13 amino acids. The V gene end was trimmed by 1 base and the J gene end by 15 bases; junction bases not matched to a gene: 10. CDR3 sequence (DNA): TGCGCCAGCAGCTTGAGGGAGAGACAGGGTTGGTTCTTC. It specifies CASSLRERQGWFF.

This chain links TRBV7-9 with TRBJ2-1; possible D gene TRBD1, 5 bases. The CDR3 is 15 amino acids. Trimming removed 1 base from V and 4 bases from J, with 11 bases in between. Germline CDR1 and CDR2: SEHNR and FQNEAQ (reference sequence). CDR3 protein: CASSLGQRKYNEQFF. The CDR3 nucleotides read TGTGCCAGCAGCTTAGGACAGAGAAAATACAATGAGCAGTTCTTC.

This clonotype was counted a few times. This chain uses TRBV18 with TRBJ1-1; 9 bases agree with TRBD1. CDR3 length: 16 residues. Looked up from germline, CDR1 is KGHSH and CDR2 is LQKENI. V lost 3 bases and J lost 5; bases outside the gene matches: 10. The CDR3 reads CASSPRDRAVSTEAFF. The CDR3 DNA reads TGTGCCAGCTCACCCCGGGACAGGGCGGTTAGTACTGAAGCTTTCTTT.

This clonotype was seen at least ten times. This chain uses TRBV18 with TRBJ1-5; D gene unclear. Germline CDR1 is KGHSH and CDR2 is LQKENI. The CDR3 is 14 amino acids. V dropped 2 bases and J dropped 0 bases, with 5 bases sitting between them. The CDR3 coding sequence is TGTGCCAGCTCACCAATAGATAGCAATCAGCCCCAGCATTTT. The encoded protein is CASSPIDSNQPQHF. The entire variable domain, with the rest obtained from reference TRBV18 and TRBJ1-5, is as follows: NAGVMQNPRHLVRRRGQEARLRCSPMKGHSHVYWYRQLPEEGLKFMVYLQKENIIDESGMPKERFSAEFPKEGPSILRIQQVVRGDSAAYFCASSPIDSNQPQHFGDGTRLSIL.

This clonotype was detected many times. V and J are TRBV11-2 and TRBJ1-4; 7 nucleotides match TRBD1. V shed 5 bases, J shed 8 bases, and the junction held 8 bases outside the gene matches. The CDR3 consists of 14 residues. From germline, CDR1 is SGHAT and CDR2 FQNNGV. Here the CDR3 DNA reads TGTGCCAGCAGCCGACTGGGACAGAGAGAAAAACTGTTTTTT. Translating gives CASSRLGQREKLFF.